A single T cell receptor beta chain is shown here with its context. Original processing notes: Amplification of reference gene primers provided the estimated nucleated cell counts. Repertoires were generated with immunoSEQ multiplex PCR, while TCRdb's copy carries only in-frame clones and drops some. The DNA was the basis for D and trimming; V, J and clone size are from that table. The sample has 200,000 to 250,000 clones, 83% seen once. The entry originates in a study of blood T cell repertoires in COVID-19. Study-wide context: Some COVID-19 samples were acute and others convalescent; all came from the United States, Italy and Spain. T cells, B-cell-depleted T cells, or PBMCs provided the cDNA or gDNA that served as material.

Seattle-derived patients entered the study during active infection and were followed longitudinally. Between the trimmed V and J ends, which lost 6 bases and 4 bases, there was a span of 10 bases. This CDR3 spans 13 amino acids. Germline CDR1 and CDR2: SGHKS and YYEKEE (reference sequence). This chain uses TRBV5-5 with TRBJ2-2; no firm D call. The sequence came from a woman in her 30s with COVID-19, enrolled during active disease. The specimen sequenced was peripheral blood. The DNA of the CDR3 is TGTGCCAGCAATCTCTGGAGCACCGGGGAGCTGTTTTTT. Its protein is CASNLWSTGELFF.